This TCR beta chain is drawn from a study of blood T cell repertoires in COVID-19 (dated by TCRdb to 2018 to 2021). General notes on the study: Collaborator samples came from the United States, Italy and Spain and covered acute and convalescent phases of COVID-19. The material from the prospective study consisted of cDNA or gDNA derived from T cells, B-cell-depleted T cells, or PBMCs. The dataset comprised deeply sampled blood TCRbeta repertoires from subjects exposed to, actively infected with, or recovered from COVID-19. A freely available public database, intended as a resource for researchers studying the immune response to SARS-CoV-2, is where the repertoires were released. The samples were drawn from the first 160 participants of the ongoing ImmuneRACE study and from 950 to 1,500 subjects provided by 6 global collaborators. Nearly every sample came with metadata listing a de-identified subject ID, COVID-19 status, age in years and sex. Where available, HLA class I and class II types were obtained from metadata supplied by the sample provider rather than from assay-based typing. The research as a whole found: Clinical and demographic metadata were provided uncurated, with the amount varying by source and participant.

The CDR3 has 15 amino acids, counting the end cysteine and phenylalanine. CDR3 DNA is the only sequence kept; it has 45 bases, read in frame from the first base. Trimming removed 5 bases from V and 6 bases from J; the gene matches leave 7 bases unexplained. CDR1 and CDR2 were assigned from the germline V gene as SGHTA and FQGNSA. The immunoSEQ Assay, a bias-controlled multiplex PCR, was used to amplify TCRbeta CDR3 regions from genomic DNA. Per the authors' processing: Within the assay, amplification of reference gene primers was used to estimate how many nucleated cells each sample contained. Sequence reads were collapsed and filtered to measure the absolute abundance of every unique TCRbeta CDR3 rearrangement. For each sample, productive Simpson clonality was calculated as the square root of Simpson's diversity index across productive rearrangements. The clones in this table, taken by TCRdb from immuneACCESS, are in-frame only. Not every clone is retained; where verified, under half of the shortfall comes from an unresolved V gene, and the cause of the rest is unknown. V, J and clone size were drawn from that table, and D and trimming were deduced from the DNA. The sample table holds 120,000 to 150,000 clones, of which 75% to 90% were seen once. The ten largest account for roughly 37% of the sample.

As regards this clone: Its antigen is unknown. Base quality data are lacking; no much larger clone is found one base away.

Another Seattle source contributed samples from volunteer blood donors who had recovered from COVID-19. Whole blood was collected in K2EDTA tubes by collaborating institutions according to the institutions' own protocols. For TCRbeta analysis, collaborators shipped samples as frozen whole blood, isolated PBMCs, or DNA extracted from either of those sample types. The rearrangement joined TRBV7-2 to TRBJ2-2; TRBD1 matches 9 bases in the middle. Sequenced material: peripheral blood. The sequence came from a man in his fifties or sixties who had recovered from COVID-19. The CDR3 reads CASSPTGGSSGELFF. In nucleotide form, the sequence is TGTGCCAGCAGCCCCACAGGGGGCTCGTCCGGGGAGCTGTTTTTT.